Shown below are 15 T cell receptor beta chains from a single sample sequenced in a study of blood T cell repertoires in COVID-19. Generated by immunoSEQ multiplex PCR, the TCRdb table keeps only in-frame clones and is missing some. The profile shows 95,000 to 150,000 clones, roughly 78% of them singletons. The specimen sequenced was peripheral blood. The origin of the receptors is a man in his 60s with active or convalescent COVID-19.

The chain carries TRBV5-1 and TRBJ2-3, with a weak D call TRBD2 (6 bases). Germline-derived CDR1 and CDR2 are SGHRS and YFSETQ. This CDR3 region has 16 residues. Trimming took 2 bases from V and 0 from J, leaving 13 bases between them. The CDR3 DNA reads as TGCGCCAGCAGCTTTTTAGGGAGGTCTAGCACAGATACGCAGTATTTT. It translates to CASSFLGRSSTDTQYF.

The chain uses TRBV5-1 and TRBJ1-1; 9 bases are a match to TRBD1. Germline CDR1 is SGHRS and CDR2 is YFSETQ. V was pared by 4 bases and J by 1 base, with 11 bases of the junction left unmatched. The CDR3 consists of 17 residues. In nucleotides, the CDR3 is TGCGCCAGCAGCCGCCGGGGACAGGGAGGACCGAACACTGAAGCTTTCTTT. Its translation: CASSRRGQGGPNTEAFF. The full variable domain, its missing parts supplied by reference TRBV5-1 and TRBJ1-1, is KAGVTQTPRYLIKTRGQQVTLSCSPISGHRSVSWYQQTPGQGLQFLFEYFSETQRNKGNFPGRFSGRQFSNSRSEMNVSTLELGDSALYLCASSRRGQGGPNTEAFFGQGTRLTVV.

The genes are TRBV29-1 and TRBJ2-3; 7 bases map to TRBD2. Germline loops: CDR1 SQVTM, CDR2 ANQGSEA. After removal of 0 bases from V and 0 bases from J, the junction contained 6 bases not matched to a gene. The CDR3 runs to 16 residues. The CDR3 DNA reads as TGCAGCGTTGAAGATCGACTAGCAGCTAGCACAGATACGCAGTATTTT. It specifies CSVEDRLAASTDTQYF.

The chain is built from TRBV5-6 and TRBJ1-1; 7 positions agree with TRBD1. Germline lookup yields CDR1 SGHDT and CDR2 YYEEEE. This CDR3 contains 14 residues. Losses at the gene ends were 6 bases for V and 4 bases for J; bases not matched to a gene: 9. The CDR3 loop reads CASTPRGHGTEAFF. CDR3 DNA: TGTGCCAGCACCCCTAGGGGGCATGGCACTGAAGCTTTCTTT.

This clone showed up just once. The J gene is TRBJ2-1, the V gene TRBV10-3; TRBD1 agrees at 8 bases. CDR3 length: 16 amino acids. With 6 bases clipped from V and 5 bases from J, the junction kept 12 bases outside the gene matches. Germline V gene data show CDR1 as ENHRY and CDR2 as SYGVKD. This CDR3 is CAISAPTGVANNEQFF. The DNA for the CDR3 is TGTGCCATCAGCGCCCCGACAGGGGTCGCTAACAATGAGCAGTTCTTC.

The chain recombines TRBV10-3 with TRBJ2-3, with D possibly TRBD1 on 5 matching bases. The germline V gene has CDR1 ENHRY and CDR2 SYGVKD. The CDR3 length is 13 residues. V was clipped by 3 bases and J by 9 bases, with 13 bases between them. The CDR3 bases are TGTGCCATCAGTGAACCTCGACAGTTGACGCAGTATTTT. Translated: CAISEPRQLTQYF.

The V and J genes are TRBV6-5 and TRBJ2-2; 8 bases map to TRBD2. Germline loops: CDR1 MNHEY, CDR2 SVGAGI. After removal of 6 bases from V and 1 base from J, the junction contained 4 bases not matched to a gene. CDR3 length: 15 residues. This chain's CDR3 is CASSTSGRNTGELFF. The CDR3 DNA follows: TGTGCCAGCAGCACAAGCGGGAGGAACACCGGGGAGCTGTTTTTT.

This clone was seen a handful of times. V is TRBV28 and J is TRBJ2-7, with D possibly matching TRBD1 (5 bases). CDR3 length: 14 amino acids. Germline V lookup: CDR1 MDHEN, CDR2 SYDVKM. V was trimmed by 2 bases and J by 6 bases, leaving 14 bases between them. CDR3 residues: CASSLPRAPREQYF. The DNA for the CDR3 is TGTGCCAGCAGTTTACCCAGGGCTCCCCGCGAGCAGTACTTC. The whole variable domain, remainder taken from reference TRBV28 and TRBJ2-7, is DVKVTQSSRYLVKRTGEKVFLECVQDMDHENMFWYRQDPGLGLRLIYFSYDVKMKEKGDIPEGYSVSREKKERFSLILESASTNQTSMYLCASSLPRAPREQYFGPGTRLTVT.

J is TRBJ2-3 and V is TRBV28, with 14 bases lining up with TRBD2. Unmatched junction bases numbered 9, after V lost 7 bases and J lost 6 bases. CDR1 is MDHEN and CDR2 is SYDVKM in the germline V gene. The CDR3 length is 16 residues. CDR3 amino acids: CASINRGTSGGDTQYF. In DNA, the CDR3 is TGTGCCAGCATTAACCGAGGGACTAGCGGGGGCGATACGCAGTATTTT.

CDR3 sequence reads: CASTSAGGVNEKLFF. DNA of the CDR3: TGTGCCAGCACTTCAGCAGGGGGCGTGAATGAAAAACTGTTTTTT. The V call is TRBV9, the J call TRBJ1-4; 8 bases line up with TRBD1. Per the germline V gene, CDR1 is SGDLS and CDR2 is YYNGEE. This CDR3 is built from 15 residues. Unmatched junction bases numbered 9, after V lost 6 bases and J lost 5 bases. Full variable domain (outside the CDR3, taken from reference TRBV9 and TRBJ1-4): DSGVTQTPKHLITATGQRVTLRCSPRSGDLSVYWYQQSLDQGLQFLIQYYNGEERAKGNILERFSAQQFPDLHSELNLSSLELGDSALYFCASTSAGGVNEKLFFGSGTQLSVL.

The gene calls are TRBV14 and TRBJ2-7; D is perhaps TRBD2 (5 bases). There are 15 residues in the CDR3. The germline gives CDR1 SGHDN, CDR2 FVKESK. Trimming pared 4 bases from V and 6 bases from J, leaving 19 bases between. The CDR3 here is CASSPSLGRAPEQYF. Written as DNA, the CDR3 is TGTGCCAGCAGCCCATCTCTCGGGCGGGCCCCCGAGCAGTACTTC.

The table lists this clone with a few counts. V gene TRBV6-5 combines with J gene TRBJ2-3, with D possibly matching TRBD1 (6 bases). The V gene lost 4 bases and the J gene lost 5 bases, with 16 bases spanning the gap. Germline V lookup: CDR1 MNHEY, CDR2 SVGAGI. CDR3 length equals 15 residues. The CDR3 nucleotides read TGTGCCAGCAGTTCCTTCCCGGACAGTGGAGATACGCAGTATTTT. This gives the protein CASSSFPDSGDTQYF.

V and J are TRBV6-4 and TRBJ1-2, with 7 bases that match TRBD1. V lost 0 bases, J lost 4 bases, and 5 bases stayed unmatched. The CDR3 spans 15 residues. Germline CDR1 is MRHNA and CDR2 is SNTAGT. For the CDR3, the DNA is TGTGCCAGCAGTGACTCGGCCAGGGGGGCCTATGGCTACACCTTC. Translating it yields CASSDSARGAYGYTF.

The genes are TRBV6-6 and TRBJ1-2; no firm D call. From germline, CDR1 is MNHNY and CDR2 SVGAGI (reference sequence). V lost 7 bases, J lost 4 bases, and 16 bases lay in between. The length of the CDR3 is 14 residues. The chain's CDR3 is CASKVVEAAYGYTF. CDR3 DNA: TGTGCCAGCAAAGTAGTGGAGGCAGCCTATGGCTACACCTTC.

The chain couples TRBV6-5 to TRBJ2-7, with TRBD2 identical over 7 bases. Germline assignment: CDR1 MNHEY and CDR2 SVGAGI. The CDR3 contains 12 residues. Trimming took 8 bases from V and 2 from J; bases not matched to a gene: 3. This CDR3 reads CASGTSAYEQYF. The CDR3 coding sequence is TGTGCCAGCGGCACTAGCGCCTACGAGCAGTACTTC.